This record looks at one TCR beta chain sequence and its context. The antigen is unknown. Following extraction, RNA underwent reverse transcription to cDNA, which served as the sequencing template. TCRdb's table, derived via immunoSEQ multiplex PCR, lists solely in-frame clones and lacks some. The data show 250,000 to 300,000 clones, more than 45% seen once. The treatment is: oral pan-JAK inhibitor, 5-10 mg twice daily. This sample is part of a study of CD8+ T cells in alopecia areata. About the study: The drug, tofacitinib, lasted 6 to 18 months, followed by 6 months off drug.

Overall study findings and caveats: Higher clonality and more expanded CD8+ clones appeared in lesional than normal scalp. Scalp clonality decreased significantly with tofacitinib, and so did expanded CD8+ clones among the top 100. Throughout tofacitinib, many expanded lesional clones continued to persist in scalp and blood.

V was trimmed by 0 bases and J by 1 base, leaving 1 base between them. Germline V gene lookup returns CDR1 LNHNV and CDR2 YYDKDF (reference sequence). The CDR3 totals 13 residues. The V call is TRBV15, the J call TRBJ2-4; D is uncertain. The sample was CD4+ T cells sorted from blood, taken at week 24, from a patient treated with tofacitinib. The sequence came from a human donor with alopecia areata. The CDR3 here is CATSREAKNIQYF. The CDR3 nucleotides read TGTGCCACCAGCAGAGAGGCCAAAAACATTCAGTACTTC. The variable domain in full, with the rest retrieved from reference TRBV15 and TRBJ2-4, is DAMVIQNPRYQVTQFGKPVTLSCSQTLNHNVMYWYQQKSSQAPKLLFHYYDKDFNNEADTPDNFQSRRPNTSFCFLDIRSPGLGDTAMYLCATSREAKNIQYFGAGTRLSVL.